A single sample gave rise to the 29 T cell receptor beta chains below, sequenced in a study of blood T cells in healthy people across ages. Sample-barcoded 5' priming and a J-beta primer mix drove a second PCR of about 6 to 12 cycles. TCRdb reprocessed the 5' RACE reads via MiXCR and lists one record per CDR3 protein. The top ten clones hold over 20% of a sample with around 970,000 distinct CDR3 sequences, around 54% of them seen once. Sequenced input: blood. The receptors were gathered from a woman aged 55 to 70 in good health.

The chain uses TRBV28 and TRBJ1-6, with D unclear. Germline V gene data show CDR1 as MDHEN and CDR2 as SYDVKM. Trimming removed 2 bases from V and 8 bases from J, with 13 bases in between. The CDR3 totals 15 residues. The CDR3 DNA follows: TGTGCCAGCAGTTTACGTTCCGCTCGATATTCACCCCTCCACTTT. Its protein product is CASSLRSARYSPLHF.

This clonotype was recorded a few times. The genes are TRBV5-1 and TRBJ2-1; TRBD2 aligns across 8 bases. The V and J ends lost 0 bases and 7 bases, in that order; junction bases with no gene match: 6. The CDR3 runs 15 residues. The germline CDR1 and CDR2 sequences are SGHRS and YFSETQ. Here the CDR3 DNA reads TGCGCCAGCAGCTTGGCGGGAGGGGACATGAATGAGCAGTTCTTC. Protein product: CASSLAGGDMNEQFF.

The chain is built from TRBV4-3 and TRBJ2-7, with 8 bases matching TRBD2. Germline CDR1 and CDR2: LGHNA and YSLEER. CDR3 length: 14 amino acids. V dropped 1 base and J dropped 8; count of bases not matched to a gene: 7. The CDR3 DNA reads TGCGCCAGCAGCCAAGGGGGTAGCGGGACGAAGCAGTACTTC. Protein sequence: CASSQGGSGTKQYF.

V and J are TRBV28 and TRBJ2-3; TRBD2 matches at 7 bases. The CDR3 has 15 amino acids. Germline values: CDR1 MDHEN, CDR2 SYDVKM. The J segment lost 5 bases and the V segment lost 8 bases, leaving 13 bases of the junction unmatched. CDR3 sequence reads: CASPPSGGYLDTQYF. CDR3 coding DNA: TGTGCCAGCCCCCCTAGCGGAGGCTATCTAGATACGCAGTATTTT.

Here the CDR3 reads CASKLGRKDGYTF. CDR3 coding DNA: TGTGCCAGCAAACTAGGGAGAAAGGATGGCTACACCTTC. The rearrangement uses TRBV5-6 and TRBJ1-2; D gene unclear. Trimming shortened V by 6 bases and J by 6 bases, and 15 bases separated the two germline ends. Per germline, CDR1 SGHDT and CDR2 YYEEEE. The CDR3 runs 13 residues.

The V and J genes are TRBV4-2 and TRBJ2-7, with 12 bases that match TRBD2. Per the germline V gene, CDR1 is LGHNA and CDR2 is YNFKEQ. With V trimmed by 4 bases and J by 0 bases, 7 bases remained unmatched. This CDR3 is 17 amino acids long. The CDR3 DNA reads TGTGCCAGCAGCCCCAGACTAGCGGGGGACCTCTCCTACGAGCAGTACTTC. Protein: CASSPRLAGDLSYEQYF.

This clonotype occurred a few times. The V gene is TRBV20-1, the J gene TRBJ2-5; TRBD2 aligns across 15 bases. The J call could be wrong; TRBJ2-7 is a better fit for the DNA end. This CDR3 contains 22 residues. Germline-derived CDR1 and CDR2 are DFQATT and SNEGSKA (reference sequence). The CDR3 DNA sequence: TGCAGTGCTAGCGATATTCGGGGGTTATACGGGACTAGCGGGAGGCTGACCTACGAGCAGTACTTC. It yields the protein CSASDIRGLYGTSGRLTYEQYF.

The chain couples TRBV20-1 to TRBJ1-4; 7 bases align to TRBD1. The J segment lost 1 base and the V segment lost 4 bases, leaving 9 bases of the junction unmatched. This CDR3 is built from 16 residues. Germline CDR1 is DFQATT and CDR2 is SNEGSKA (reference sequence). In DNA form, the CDR3 reads TGCAGTGCTATGCATGGACAGGTTGTAACTAATGAAAAACTGTTTTTT. Residues: CSAMHGQVVTNEKLFF.

The rearrangement uses TRBV20-1 and TRBJ2-7; 13 bases are a match to TRBD2. Germline V gene data show CDR1 as DFQATT and CDR2 as SNEGSKA (reference sequence). The CDR3 is 16 amino acids. V lost 5 bases, J lost 2 bases, and 9 bases stayed unmatched. CDR3 sequence (DNA): TGCAGTGCTGGGGCCCTACTAGCGGGGGGGACCTACGAGCAGTACTTC. Its protein product is CSAGALLAGGTYEQYF.

This clonotype was counted between two and nine times. The chain's CDR3 is CASRGWDTQYF. DNA of the CDR3: TGTGCCAGCAGGGGGTGGGATACGCAGTATTTT. V usage is TRBV28 and J usage is TRBJ2-3; D is uncertain. Between the trimmed V and J ends, which lost 6 bases and 6 bases, there was a span of 7 bases. This CDR3 spans 11 amino acids. CDR1 MDHEN and CDR2 SYDVKM come from the germline V gene.

The chain carries TRBV7-2 and TRBJ2-1; 9 nucleotides align to TRBD2. The length of the CDR3 is 15 residues. The V gene's germline CDR1 is SGHTA and CDR2 FQGNSA. Trimming at V came to 4 bases and at J to 6 bases, leaving 7 bases not matched to a gene. The DNA for the CDR3 is TGTGCCAGCAGCTATGGGCGGGGGGGGTTCAATGAGCAGTTCTTC. This sequence encodes CASSYGRGGFNEQFF.

The chain has TRBV20-1 and TRBJ1-2; TRBD1 is a possible D gene (6 bases). Germline CDR1 DFQATT, CDR2 SNEGSKA (reference sequence). The CDR3 sequence is 13 residues long. V was trimmed by 0 bases and J by 4 bases, leaving 9 bases between them. CDR3 in amino acids: CSAREGGLYGYTF. The DNA of the CDR3 is TGCAGTGCTAGAGAGGGGGGGCTCTATGGCTACACCTTC.

A few counts support this clonotype. V usage is TRBV4-3 and J usage is TRBJ2-7, with 9 bases identical to TRBD2. J gave up 4 bases and V 6 bases, and 10 bases lay outside the gene matches. Germline V gene sequence: CDR1 LGHNA, CDR2 YSLEER. CDR3 length equals 15 residues. For the CDR3, the DNA is TGCGCCAGCAGTTACTTTAGCGGGAGTGAGTACGAGCAGTACTTC. It encodes CASSYFSGSEYEQYF.

In this sample, this clonotype turned up a few times. V usage is TRBV3-1 and J usage is TRBJ1-2; D is undetermined. Trimming cost V 5 bases and J 4 bases, with 17 bases left between them. CDR3 size: 15 residues. From germline, CDR1 is LGHDT and CDR2 YNNKEL (reference sequence). CDR3 DNA sequence: TGTGCCAGCAGCTTGACCGTCGTAAGAGGCTATGGCTACACCTTC. Encoded protein: CASSLTVVRGYGYTF.

This rearrangement joins TRBV5-1 to TRBJ2-3, with D uncertain. The CDR3 loop spans 16 amino acids. Germline CDR1 SGHRS, CDR2 YFSETQ. With 0 bases removed from V and 2 bases from J, the gap between germline ends came to 13 bases. CDR3 in DNA: TGCGCCAGCAGCTTGGGCGGTCAGGAGACCACAGATACGCAGTATTTT. It specifies CASSLGGQETTDTQYF.

The chain uses TRBV28 and TRBJ2-3; D might be TRBD2 (5 bases). The germline gives CDR1 MDHEN, CDR2 SYDVKM. Trimming shortened V by 7 bases and J by 1 base, and 12 bases separated the two germline ends. The CDR3 consists of 14 residues. This CDR3 reads CASTLDSGTDTQYF. DNA of the CDR3: TGTGCCAGCACCCTGGACTCGGGCACAGATACGCAGTATTTT.

The chain has TRBV5-1 and TRBJ2-1, with 10 positions matching TRBD2. Per germline, CDR1 SGHRS and CDR2 YFSETQ. This CDR3 has 14 amino acids. J was trimmed by 10 bases and V by 4 bases; bases with no gene match: 8. The DNA of the CDR3 is TGCGCCAGCAGCCCCTGGACTAGCGGCATCGAGCAGTTCTTC. Its protein product is CASSPWTSGIEQFF.

This clonotype appeared a few times. The V gene is TRBV10-3, the J gene TRBJ1-2; D gene ambiguous. Germline V lookup: CDR1 ENHRY, CDR2 SYGVKD. The V end lost 7 bases, the J end lost 0 bases, and 9 bases lay between the germline ends. The CDR3 runs to 13 residues. The CDR3 DNA is TGTGCCATCATGGGCCAGCCTAACTATGGCTACACCTTC. Its protein product is CAIMGQPNYGYTF.

The chain joins TRBV29-1 to TRBJ1-5; D is unresolved. There are 12 residues in the CDR3. Per germline, CDR1 SQVTM and CDR2 ANQGSEA. V was clipped by 4 bases and J by 4 bases, with 8 bases between them. The CDR3 loop reads CSVAWGNQPQHF. In DNA, the CDR3 is TGCAGCGTTGCTTGGGGAAATCAGCCCCAGCATTTT.

The chain recombines TRBV21-1 with TRBJ2-5; the table's D call, TRBD1, has no DNA check behind it. TRBV21-1 is assigned pseudogene status. The CDR3 loop spans 14 amino acids. CDR3 amino acids: CASSRGTEQETQYF. CDR3 nucleotide sequence: TGTGCCAGCAGCAGGGGGACGGAGCAAGAGACCCAGTACTTC.

This clonotype was seen only a few times. This sequence joins TRBV7-9 and TRBJ2-7; 8 positions match TRBD1. From germline, CDR1 is SEHNR and CDR2 FQNEAQ (reference sequence). Trimming at V came to 2 bases and at J to 6 bases, leaving 3 bases not matched to a gene. This CDR3 has 13 amino acids. The CDR3, as DNA: TGTGCCAGCAGCTTACAGGGGGCAGGCGAGCAGTACTTC. Protein: CASSLQGAGEQYF.

V is TRBV27 and J is TRBJ2-3; 10 bases agree with TRBD2. Trimming removed 3 bases from V and 4 bases from J; junction bases left unmatched: 4. The CDR3 sequence is 15 residues long. The germline gives CDR1 MNHEY, CDR2 SMNVEV (reference sequence). In DNA, the CDR3 is TGTGCCAGCAGTTTCCTTGGACTAGCGGCAGATACGCAGTATTTT. Translating it yields CASSFLGLAADTQYF.

This clonotype appeared many times. The gene calls are TRBV5-5 and TRBJ2-7, with D unresolved. CDR3 length equals 13 residues. With 2 bases removed from V and 3 bases from J, the gap between germline ends came to 9 bases. Germline V CDR1 and CDR2: SGHKS, YYEKEE (reference sequence). The DNA for the CDR3 is TGTGCCAGCAGCTTTCTGGCTGACTACGAGCAGTACTTC. This encodes CASSFLADYEQYF.

The chain links TRBV6-2 or TRBV6-3 to TRBJ1-5; D is unresolved. Germline CDR1 reads MNHEY; CDR2 reads SVGEGT. The CDR3 has 11 amino acids. V shed 5 bases and J shed 10 bases, with 9 bases lying between them. The CDR3 nucleotides read TGTGCCAGCAGTCCCCCCGTTCCCCAGCATTTT. Its translation: CASSPPVPQHF.

V and J are TRBV5-6 and TRBJ2-5, with D possibly being TRBD2 (5 bases). V lost 0 bases to trimming and J lost 2 bases, with 11 bases between them. Germline V CDR1 and CDR2: SGHDT, YYEEEE. CDR3 length equals 15 residues. This CDR3 reads CASSLGRGIQETQYF. Here the CDR3 DNA reads TGTGCCAGCAGCTTGGGCCGGGGAATACAAGAGACCCAGTACTTC.

V gene TRBV6-5 combines with J gene TRBJ2-3; 13 nucleotides agree with TRBD2. CDR1 MNHEY and CDR2 SVGAGI come from the germline V gene. With V trimmed by 6 bases and J by 1 base, 1 base remained unmatched. The CDR3 runs to 15 residues. CDR3 sequence reads: CASRGTSGGTDTQYF. CDR3 bases: TGTGCCAGCAGGGGGACTAGCGGGGGCACAGATACGCAGTATTTT.

The genes are TRBV4-1 and TRBJ2-5; the match to TRBD2 covers 9 bases. With V trimmed by 0 bases and J by 3 bases, 5 bases remained unmatched. CDR3 length: 16 amino acids. From germline, CDR1 is MGHRA and CDR2 YSYEKL. In DNA, the CDR3 is TGCGCCAGCAGCCAAGAGACTAGCGGAGCTGAAGAGACCCAGTACTTC. Residues: CASSQETSGAEETQYF.

The V and J genes are TRBV5-6 and TRBJ2-7; possibly TRBD1 for D (6 bases). Germline values: CDR1 SGHDT, CDR2 YYEEEE. V shed 1 base and J shed 0 bases, with 11 bases lying between them. CDR3 size: 15 residues. CDR3 protein: CASSLLGHNSYEQYF. CDR3 DNA: TGTGCCAGCAGCTTGTTGGGACACAACTCCTACGAGCAGTACTTC.

The CDR3 DNA reads as TGTGCCAGCAGCTTGTCCGTAGCGGGACCGTACAATGAGCAGTACTTC. It encodes CASSLSVAGPYNEQYF. The gene calls are TRBV5-5 and TRBJ2-1, with 8 bases lining up with TRBD2. The J call may be incorrect, as the DNA end agrees better with TRBJ2-7. This CDR3 contains 16 residues. CDR1 and CDR2 (germline): SGHKS, YYEKEE (reference sequence).